This TCR beta chain comes out of a study of metastatic and nonmetastatic thyroid tumors. Original processing methods: The authors used CDR3 differences across clinicopathological groups to build a distant-metastasis classifier for papillary thyroid cancer. TCRdb recomputed clones from the PCR reads via MiXCR. Clone size and V and J calls follow TCRdb, not the original study. The sample shows around 17,000 clones, about 32% of them seen only once. No patient received treatment before thyroid surgery. Many counts were recorded for this clone. V trimming: 4 bases; J trimming: 8 bases; junction bases outside the gene matches: 13. Germline V gene data show CDR1 as LNHDA and CDR2 as SQIVND (reference sequence). The CDR3 is 15 residues long.

V is TRBV19 and J is TRBJ1-1, with 7 bases that match TRBD1. The receptor's source is a male donor with papillary thyroid cancer or a benign thyroid nodule (not recorded which). Some clones in this sample may be carry-over from other donors' samples. The material sequenced was tumor tissue. The CDR3 is CASSTTRQGSAEAFF. The CDR3 DNA reads TGTGCCAGTAGTACAACCCGACAGGGTAGTGCCGAAGCTTTCTTT.